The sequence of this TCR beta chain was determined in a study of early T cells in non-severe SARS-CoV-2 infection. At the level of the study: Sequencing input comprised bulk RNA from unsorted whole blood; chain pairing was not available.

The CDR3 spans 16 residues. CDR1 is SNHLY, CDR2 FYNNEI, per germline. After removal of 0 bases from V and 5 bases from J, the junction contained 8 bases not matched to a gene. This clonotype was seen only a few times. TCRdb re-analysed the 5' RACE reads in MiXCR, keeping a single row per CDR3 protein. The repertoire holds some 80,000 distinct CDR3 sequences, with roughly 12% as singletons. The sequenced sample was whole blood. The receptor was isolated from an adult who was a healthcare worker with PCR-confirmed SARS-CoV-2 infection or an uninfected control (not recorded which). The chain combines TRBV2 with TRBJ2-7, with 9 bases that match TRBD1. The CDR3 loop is CASSEAGGQGLNEQYF. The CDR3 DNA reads TGTGCCAGCAGTGAAGCGGGGGGACAGGGATTGAACGAGCAGTACTTC.